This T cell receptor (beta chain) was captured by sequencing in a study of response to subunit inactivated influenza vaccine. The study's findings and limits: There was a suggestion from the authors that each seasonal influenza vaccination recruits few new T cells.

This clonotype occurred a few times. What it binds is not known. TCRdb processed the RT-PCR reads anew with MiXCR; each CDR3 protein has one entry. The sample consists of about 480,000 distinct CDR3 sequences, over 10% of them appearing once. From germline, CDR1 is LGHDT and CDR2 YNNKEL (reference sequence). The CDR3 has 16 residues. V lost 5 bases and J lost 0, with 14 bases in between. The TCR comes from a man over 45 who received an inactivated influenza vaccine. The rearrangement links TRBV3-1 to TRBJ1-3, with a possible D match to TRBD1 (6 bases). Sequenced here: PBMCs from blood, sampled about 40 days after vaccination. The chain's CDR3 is CASSETGRLSGNTIYF. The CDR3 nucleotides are TGTGCCAGCAGCGAAACAGGGCGACTCTCTGGAAACACCATATATTTT.